This T cell receptor beta chain was documented in a study of T-cell memory formation after mild COVID-19. For the study at large: There were largely donor-specific TCR clusters.

After 5'RACE with constant-segment primers, TCR alpha and TCR beta cDNA libraries carrying sample barcodes and UMIs were obtained. TCRdb called the 5' RACE reads again in MiXCR, with one record for every CDR3 protein. Among approximately 490,000 distinct CDR3 sequences listed, roughly 21% were seen once. Comments on this clonotype: What it recognizes is unknown.

CDR3 length: 17 amino acids. In germline, CDR1 is DFQATT, CDR2 SNEGSKA (reference sequence). The V and J ends lost 6 bases and 3 bases, in that order; junction bases with no gene match: 11. The study, taken as a whole, reports: A balance of CD4 and CD8 characterized clones contracting day 15 to 85, whereas later expanders leaned CD4+.

The rearrangement joins TRBV20-1 to TRBJ2-1, with 13 bases identical to TRBD2. The receptor's source is an adult woman who had mild COVID-19 (a few samples of this study predate the infection). Cell type and time point are not known. The sample consisted of PBMCs or a T cell subset sorted from them (not recorded which). CDR3 DNA: TGCAGTGCCCCTGGGACTAGCGGGGACCCACTCTACAATGAGCAGTTCTTC. Amino acid sequence: CSAPGTSGDPLYNEQFF.